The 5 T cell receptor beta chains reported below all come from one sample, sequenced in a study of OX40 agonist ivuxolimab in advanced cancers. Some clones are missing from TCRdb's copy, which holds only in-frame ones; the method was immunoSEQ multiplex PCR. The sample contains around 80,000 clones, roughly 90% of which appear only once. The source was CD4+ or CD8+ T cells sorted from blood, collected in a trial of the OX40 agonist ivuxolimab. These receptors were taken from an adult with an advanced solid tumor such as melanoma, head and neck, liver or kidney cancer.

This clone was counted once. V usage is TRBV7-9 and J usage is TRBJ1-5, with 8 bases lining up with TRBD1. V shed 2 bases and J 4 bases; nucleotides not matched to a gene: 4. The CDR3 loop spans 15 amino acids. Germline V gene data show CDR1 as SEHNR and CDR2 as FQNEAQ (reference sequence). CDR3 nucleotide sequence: TGTGCCAGCAGCTTATCTGGACAGGGTAATCAGCCCCAGCATTTT. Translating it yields CASSLSGQGNQPQHF. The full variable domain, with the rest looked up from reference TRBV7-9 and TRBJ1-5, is DTGVSQNPRHKITKRGQNVTFRCDPISEHNRLYWYRQTLGQGPEFLTYFQNEAQLEKSRLLSDRFSAERPKGSFSTLEIQRTEQGDSAMYLCASSLSGQGNQPQHFGDGTRLSIL.

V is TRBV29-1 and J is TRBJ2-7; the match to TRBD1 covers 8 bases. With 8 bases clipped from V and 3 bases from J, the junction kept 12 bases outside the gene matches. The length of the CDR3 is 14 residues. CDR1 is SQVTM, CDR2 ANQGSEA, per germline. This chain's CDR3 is CSPWGQGAYYEQYF. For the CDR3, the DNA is TGCAGCCCATGGGGGCAGGGGGCATACTACGAGCAGTACTTC.

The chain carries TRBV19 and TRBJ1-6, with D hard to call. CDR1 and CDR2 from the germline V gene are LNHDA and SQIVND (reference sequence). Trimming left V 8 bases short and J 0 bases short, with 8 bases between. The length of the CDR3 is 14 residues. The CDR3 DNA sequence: TGTGCCAGTTCGGGAGACTCCTATAATTCACCCCTCCACTTT. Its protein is CASSGDSYNSPLHF.

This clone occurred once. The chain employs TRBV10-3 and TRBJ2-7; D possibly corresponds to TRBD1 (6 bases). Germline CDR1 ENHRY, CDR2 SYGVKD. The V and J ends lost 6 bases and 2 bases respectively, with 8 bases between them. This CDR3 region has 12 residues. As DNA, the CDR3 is TGTGCCATCAGGACAGGCGCCTACGAGCAGTACTTC. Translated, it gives CAIRTGAYEQYF.

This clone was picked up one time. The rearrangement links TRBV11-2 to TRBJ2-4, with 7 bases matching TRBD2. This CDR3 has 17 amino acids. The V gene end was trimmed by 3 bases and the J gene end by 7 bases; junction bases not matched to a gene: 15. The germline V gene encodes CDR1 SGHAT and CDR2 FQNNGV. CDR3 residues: CASSFDGREGRLNIQYF. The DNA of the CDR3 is TGTGCCAGCAGCTTTGATGGGAGGGAGGGCCGGTTGAACATTCAGTACTTC. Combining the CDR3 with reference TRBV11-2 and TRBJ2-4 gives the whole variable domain EAGVAQSPRYKIIEKRQSVAFWCNPISGHATLYWYQQILGQGPKLLIQFQNNGVVDDSQLPKDRFSAERLKGVDSTLKIQPAKLEDSAVYLCASSFDGREGRLNIQYFGAGTRLSVL.